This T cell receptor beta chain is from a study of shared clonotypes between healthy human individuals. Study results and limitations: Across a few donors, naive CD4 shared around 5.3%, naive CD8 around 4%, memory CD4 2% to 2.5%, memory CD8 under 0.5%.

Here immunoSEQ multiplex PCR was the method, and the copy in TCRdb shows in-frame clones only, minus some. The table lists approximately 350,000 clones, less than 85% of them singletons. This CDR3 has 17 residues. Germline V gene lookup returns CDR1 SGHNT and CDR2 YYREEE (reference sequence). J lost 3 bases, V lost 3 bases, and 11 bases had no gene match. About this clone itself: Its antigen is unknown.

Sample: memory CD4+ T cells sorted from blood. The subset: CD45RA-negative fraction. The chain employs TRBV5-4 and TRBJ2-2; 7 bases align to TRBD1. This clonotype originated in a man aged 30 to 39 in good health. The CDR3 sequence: CASSSTPGGGYTGELFF. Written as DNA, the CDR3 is TGTGCCAGCAGCTCCACGCCAGGGGGTGGATACACCGGGGAGCTGTTTTTT.